This T cell receptor (beta chain) was recorded in a study of human T cells and chemical hapten exposure. This sample's time point: pre-sensitization, week 0. Stated treatment: therapeutic diphenylcyclopropenone sensitization with weekly scalp DPC. This clonotype was counted between two and nine times. TCRdb re-derived calls from the RACE reads in MiXCR, one entry per CDR3 protein. The data contain some 360,000 distinct CDR3 sequences, about 5.1% of them singletons. The CDR3 covers 16 residues. V lost 4 bases, J lost 7 bases, and 6 bases stayed unmatched. The germline V gene has CDR1 KGHDR and CDR2 SFDVKD.

The sequenced sample was whole blood, obtained in connection with sensitization to the hapten diphenylcyclopropenone (DPC). The chain is built from TRBV24-1 and TRBJ2-1, with TRBD2 matching over 13 bases. This clonotype was sampled from a woman aged 45 to 65 with alopecia areata. Some clones in this sample may be carry-over from other donors' samples. CDR3 sequence reads: CATSEAGLAGRNEQFF. The CDR3 DNA reads as TGTGCCACCAGTGAGGCGGGACTAGCGGGGAGAAATGAGCAGTTCTTC.